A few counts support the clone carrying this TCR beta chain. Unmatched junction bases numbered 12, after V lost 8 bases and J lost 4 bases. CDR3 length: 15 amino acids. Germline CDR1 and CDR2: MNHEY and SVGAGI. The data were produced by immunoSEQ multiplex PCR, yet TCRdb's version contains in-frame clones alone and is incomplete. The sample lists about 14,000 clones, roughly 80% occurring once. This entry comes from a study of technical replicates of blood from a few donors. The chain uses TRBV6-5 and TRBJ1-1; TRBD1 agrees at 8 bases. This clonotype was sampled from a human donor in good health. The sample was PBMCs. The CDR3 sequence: CASRGAGGFVTEAFF. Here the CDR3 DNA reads TGTGCCAGCCGGGGGGCAGGGGGCTTTGTCACTGAAGCTTTCTTT.